One and the same sample provided the 13 T cell receptor beta chains below, sequenced in a study of blood T cell repertoires in COVID-19. The protocol was immunoSEQ multiplex PCR, while the TCRdb copy is restricted to in-frame clones and leaves out a portion. The sample has about 160,000 clones, approximately 82% seen once; the top ten hold about 24%. What was sequenced was peripheral blood. Receptors originate from an elderly woman with acute or convalescent COVID-19.

The CDR3 nucleotides are TGTGCCAGCAGCGAGGGCAGCGGGAGAACTGAGACCCAGTACTTC. Translation gives CASSEGSGRTETQYF. V gene TRBV9 combines with J gene TRBJ2-5; 8 positions match TRBD2. Unmatched junction bases numbered 9, after V lost 3 bases and J lost 5 bases. The CDR3 runs 15 residues. Germline V gene sequence: CDR1 SGDLS, CDR2 YYNGEE.

The chain recombines TRBV4-1 with TRBJ1-2; D unresolved. The CDR3 contains 14 residues. Germline CDR1 reads MGHRA; CDR2 reads YSYEKL. Trimming took off 6 bases at V and 4 bases at J, with 15 bases between the two ends. The CDR3, as DNA: TGCGCCAGCAGTCCCGGACGGGAGAGCTATGGCTACACCTTC. It translates to CASSPGRESYGYTF.

The chain couples TRBV18 to TRBJ1-2, with D hard to call. The CDR3 is made up of 12 amino acids. Germline CDR1 is KGHSH and CDR2 is LQKENI. Trimming cost V 1 base and J 11 bases, with 11 bases left between them. DNA of the CDR3: TGTGCCAGCTCACCACTCACAGACGGTTACACCTTC. Its translation is CASSPLTDGYTF. Drawing the rest from reference TRBV18 and TRBJ1-2, the complete variable domain is NAGVMQNPRHLVRRRGQEARLRCSPMKGHSHVYWYRQLPEEGLKFMVYLQKENIIDESGMPKERFSAEFPKEGPSILRIQQVVRGDSAAYFCASSPLTDGYTFGSGTRLTVV.

The chain has TRBV5-6 and TRBJ1-6; unclear D gene. V gave up 0 bases and J gave up 9 bases, with 10 bases separating them. This CDR3 contains 14 residues. From germline, CDR1 is SGHDT and CDR2 YYEEEE. In nucleotides, the CDR3 is TGTGCCAGCAGCTTGGGGGCCATTGGTTCACCCCTCCACTTT. This translates into CASSLGAIGSPLHF.

The chain carries TRBV30 and TRBJ2-7; D not resolved. The V gene lost 3 bases and the J gene lost 6 bases, with 12 bases spanning the gap. From germline, CDR1 is GTSNPN and CDR2 SVGIG (reference sequence). This CDR3 is 12 amino acids long. The CDR3 DNA reads as TGTGCCTGGAGCCGTACAGTCCTCGAGCAGTACTTC. Its protein is CAWSRTVLEQYF.

The rearrangement uses TRBV6-5 and TRBJ1-5, with 8 bases aligning to TRBD1. The CDR3 covers 14 residues. V was pared by 6 bases and J by 2 bases, with 3 bases of the junction left unmatched. Germline V lookup: CDR1 MNHEY, CDR2 SVGAGI. In DNA form, the CDR3 reads TGTGCCAGCAGCCCGGGACAGGGCAATCAGCCCCAGCATTTT. Translated: CASSPGQGNQPQHF.

The rearrangement joins TRBV11-2 to TRBJ2-7; 8 bases match TRBD1. The CDR3 loop spans 14 amino acids. CDR1 and CDR2 from the germline V gene are SGHAT and FQNNGV. V lost 5 bases and J lost 5; bases outside the gene matches: 8. In DNA, the CDR3 is TGTGCCAGCAGCCCTGGGACAGGCCCAAACGAGCAGTACTTC. This encodes CASSPGTGPNEQYF.

The chain has TRBV12-5 and TRBJ1-2, with 7 bases fitting TRBD1. The CDR3 extends over 14 amino acids. With V trimmed by 1 base and J by 3 bases, 2 bases remained unmatched. CDR1 and CDR2 from the germline V gene are LGHNT and FRNRAP. The CDR3 reads CASGLGQGHYGYTF. CDR3 DNA: TGTGCTAGTGGTTTGGGACAGGGCCACTATGGCTACACCTTC.

The V and J genes are TRBV6-5 and TRBJ1-1, with D hard to call. The ends were cut back, 0 bases at V and 0 bases at J, with 11 bases in the middle. Germline values: CDR1 MNHEY, CDR2 SVGAGI. This CDR3 is 16 amino acids long. The CDR3 here is CASSYSIAAMNTEAFF. CDR3 bases: TGTGCCAGCAGTTACTCGATAGCAGCAATGAACACTGAAGCTTTCTTT.

This chain links TRBV5-4 with TRBJ1-2; weak D call: TRBD1 (5 bases). Trimming shortened V by 3 bases and J by 2 bases, and 17 bases separated the two germline ends. The CDR3 loop spans 16 amino acids. CDR1 and CDR2 from the germline V gene are SGHNT and YYREEE (reference sequence). In DNA, the CDR3 is TGTGCCAGCAGCTCCATGACAGCCCGCGGCAACTATGGCTACACCTTC. Protein: CASSSMTARGNYGYTF.

The chain employs TRBV7-6 and TRBJ2-1, with a tentative D call TRBD1 (7 bases). The CDR3 is made up of 16 amino acids. Germline V gene sequence: CDR1 SGHVS, CDR2 FNYEAQ. Trimming stripped 2 bases from V and 4 bases from J, with 15 bases between. The chain's CDR3 is CASSLYGGGLYNEQFF. The CDR3 nucleotides read TGTGCCAGCAGCTTATATGGAGGGGGCCTTTACAATGAGCAGTTCTTC.

J is TRBJ2-4 and V is TRBV7-9; 12 bases align to TRBD1. Trimming took 3 bases from V and 2 from J; bases not matched to a gene: 5. Germline V gives CDR1 SEHNR, CDR2 FQNEAQ (reference sequence). The CDR3 runs to 17 residues. In DNA, the CDR3 is TGTGCCAGCAGCTTCGGGACAGGGGGCCATACCAAAAACATTCAGTACTTC. Its protein is CASSFGTGGHTKNIQYF.

The CDR3 spells CASSSSQGAPLNYGYTF. The CDR3 DNA reads as TGTGCCAGCTCATCCTCCCAGGGGGCTCCTCTTAACTATGGCTACACCTTC. The chain combines TRBV18 with TRBJ1-2, with TRBD1 matching 8 bases. Unmatched junction bases numbered 12, after V lost 5 bases and J lost 1 base. This CDR3 is 17 amino acids long. The germline V gene encodes CDR1 KGHSH and CDR2 LQKENI.